The next 25 T cell receptor beta chains were all read from a single sample in a study of T cell responses to AZD1222 COVID-19 vaccine. Clones were read by immunoSEQ multiplex PCR, and TCRdb kept only the in-frame ones, dropping some. In the table there are 150,000 to 200,000 clones, 92% of which are singletons. The material sequenced was peripheral blood, taken 28 days after the second AZD1222 dose. These receptors originate from an adult who received the AZD1222 COVID-19 vaccine.

The chain links TRBV5-1 to TRBJ1-1; 7 nucleotides align to TRBD1. The CDR3 covers 15 residues. V was pared by 0 bases and J by 5 bases, with 7 bases of the junction left unmatched. Germline V gives CDR1 SGHRS, CDR2 YFSETQ. The CDR3: CASSLGWGQWTEAFF. The CDR3 nucleotides read TGCGCCAGCAGCTTGGGCTGGGGACAGTGGACTGAAGCTTTCTTT. The whole variable domain, remainder taken from reference TRBV5-1 and TRBJ1-1, is KAGVTQTPRYLIKTRGQQVTLSCSPISGHRSVSWYQQTPGQGLQFLFEYFSETQRNKGNFPGRFSGRQFSNSRSEMNVSTLELGDSALYLCASSLGWGQWTEAFFGQGTRLTVV.

J is TRBJ2-5 and V is TRBV13; 9 positions match TRBD2. Trimming at V came to 3 bases and at J to 2 bases, leaving 4 bases not matched to a gene. Germline loops: CDR1 PRHDT, CDR2 FYEKMQ (reference sequence). The CDR3 covers 15 residues. The CDR3 DNA follows: TGTGCCAGCAGCTTCCTAGCGGGGACACAAGAGACCCAGTACTTC. Encoded protein: CASSFLAGTQETQYF.

This chain uses TRBV27 with TRBJ2-3; D is unclear. The CDR3 sequence is 14 residues long. V was cut by 2 bases and J by 1 base, with 7 bases left in between. Germline V gene sequence: CDR1 MNHEY, CDR2 SMNVEV (reference sequence). The CDR3 here is CASSLGRGTDTQYF. The CDR3 region has the DNA TGTGCCAGCAGTTTAGGTCGGGGCACAGATACGCAGTATTTT.

In this sample, this clone turned up a few times. This chain links TRBV28 with TRBJ1-2; weak D call: TRBD1 (5 bases). Trimming pared 2 bases from V and 4 bases from J, leaving 8 bases between. Germline lookup yields CDR1 MDHEN and CDR2 SYDVKM. The length of the CDR3 is 13 residues. The CDR3 DNA reads TGTGCCAGCAGTTTAAGGCAGGGCTATGGCTACACCTTC. Protein: CASSLRQGYGYTF.

This clone was recorded only once. The chain combines TRBV5-8 with TRBJ1-5, with TRBD1 as a possible D gene (6 bases). Germline V gene data show CDR1 as SGHTS and CDR2 as YDEGEE. The CDR3 covers 13 residues. V lost 5 bases to trimming and J lost 4 bases, with 10 bases between them. The CDR3 nucleotides are TGTGCCAGCAGTCAAGACAGGAATCAGCCCCAGCATTTT. Protein product: CASSQDRNQPQHF. The full variable domain, its missing parts supplied by reference TRBV5-8 and TRBJ1-5, is EAGVTQSPTHLIKTRGQQATLRCSPISGHTSVYWYQQALGLGLQFLLWYDEGEERNRGNFPPRFSGRQFPNYSSELNVNALELEDSALYLCASSQDRNQPQHFGDGTRLSIL.

This chain links TRBV7-8 with TRBJ1-5, with 7 positions matching TRBD1. Germline V lookup: CDR1 SGHVS, CDR2 FQNEAQ. There are 17 residues in the CDR3. CDR3 region: CATTGGSTRGSNQPQHF. The CDR3 coding sequence is TGTGCTACCACCGGGGGGTCAACCAGGGGGAGCAATCAGCCCCAGCATTTT.

V gene TRBV14 combines with J gene TRBJ1-1, with D possibly matching TRBD1 (5 bases). The CDR3 runs 14 residues. Germline CDR1 SGHDN, CDR2 FVKESK. Trimming cost V 6 bases and J 4 bases, with 15 bases left between them. Written as DNA, the CDR3 is TGTGCCAGCAGTTATAAGGGGTTGGGCACTGAAGCTTTCTTT. Translation: CASSYKGLGTEAFF.

The rearrangement uses TRBV6-2 or TRBV6-3 and TRBJ1-2; D remains ambiguous. The V gene lost 5 bases and the J gene lost 4 bases, with 5 bases spanning the gap. This CDR3 is built from 11 residues. Germline CDR1 and CDR2: MNHEY and SVGEGT. Here the CDR3 reads CASSDAYGYTF. The CDR3 DNA sequence: TGTGCCAGCAGTGATGCCTATGGCTACACCTTC.

J is TRBJ2-2 and V is TRBV30; weak D call: TRBD2 (5 bases). This CDR3 is built from 14 residues. Looked up from germline, CDR1 is GTSNPN and CDR2 is SVGIG (reference sequence). The V end lost 7 bases, the J end lost 7 bases, and 19 bases lay between the germline ends. In nucleotides, the CDR3 is TGTGCCTACCCCATCCCCAGCGGTCGCGGGGAGCTGTTTTTT. Its translation is CAYPIPSGRGELFF.

DNA for the CDR3: TGTGCCAGCAGTGAGAGTTCGGTGCCCCAGCATTTT. The encoded protein is CASSESSVPQHF. This chain links TRBV2 with TRBJ1-5; unclear D gene. Deletions cut 3 bases from V and 9 bases from J, with 9 bases between. The CDR3 is 12 residues long. The germline CDR1 and CDR2 sequences are SNHLY and FYNNEI.

The chain employs TRBV14 and TRBJ2-3; D gene unclear. Looked up from germline, CDR1 is SGHDN and CDR2 is FVKESK. Between the trimmed V and J ends, which lost 3 bases and 6 bases, there was a span of 4 bases. The CDR3 sequence is 11 residues long. CDR3: CASSQSDTQYF. The DNA of the CDR3 is TGTGCCAGCAGCCAGTCCGATACGCAGTATTTT. Full variable domain (rest looked up from reference TRBV14 and TRBJ2-3): EAGVTQFPSHSVIEKGQTVTLRCDPISGHDNLYWYRRVMGKEIKFLLHFVKESKQDESGMPNNRFLAERTGGTYSTLKVQPAELEDSGVYFCASSQSDTQYFGPGTRLTVL.

This chain connects TRBV7-9 to TRBJ1-2; tentative D call: TRBD1 (5 bases). In germline, CDR1 is SEHNR, CDR2 FQNEAQ (reference sequence). The CDR3 runs to 13 residues. With 7 bases removed from V and 8 bases from J, the gap between germline ends came to 17 bases. CDR3 DNA: TGTGCCAGCACCCCAGGAGGGGATCCCGGCTACACCTTC. Translation gives CASTPGGDPGYTF.

This chain links TRBV9 with TRBJ1-1; D unclear. The germline CDR1 and CDR2 sequences are SGDLS and YYNGEE. CDR3 size: 14 residues. Deletions cut 1 base from V and 1 base from J, with 8 bases between. This CDR3 is CASSVNSWNTEAFF. CDR3 DNA: TGTGCCAGCAGCGTAAACAGCTGGAACACTGAAGCTTTCTTT.

This chain uses TRBV10-3 with TRBJ1-1, with TRBD1 matching over 9 bases. Germline trimming cut 10 bases from V and 3 bases from J; bases unmatched to any gene: 9. CDR1 is ENHRY and CDR2 is SYGVKD in the germline V gene. The CDR3 is 14 residues long. CDR3: CATLPWTGDTEAFF. The CDR3 DNA is TGTGCCACCCTACCGTGGACAGGGGACACTGAAGCTTTCTTT.

The V gene is TRBV2, the J gene TRBJ1-4; tentative D call: TRBD1 (5 bases). CDR1 and CDR2 from the germline V gene are SNHLY and FYNNEI. Trimming removed 6 bases from V and 5 bases from J, with 16 bases in between. This CDR3 is 15 amino acids long. For the CDR3, the DNA is TGTGCCAGCAGCCGAATGGGGACCGAAAATGAAAAACTGTTTTTT. It translates to CASSRMGTENEKLFF.

This chain connects TRBV7-8 to TRBJ1-2; no clear D. V shed 2 bases and J shed 6 bases, with 22 bases lying between them. This CDR3 is 17 amino acids long. Germline CDR1 and CDR2: SGHVS and FQNEAQ. The CDR3 DNA follows: TGTGCCAGCAGCTTAAAGCGGACCCCGGGCGCCAGTCATGGCTACACCTTC. Its protein is CASSLKRTPGASHGYTF.

The rearrangement uses TRBV15 and TRBJ2-3, with 9 bases that match TRBD1. V shed 5 bases, J shed 8 bases, and the junction held 11 bases outside the gene matches. The CDR3 covers 15 residues. Germline CDR1 is LNHNV and CDR2 is YYDKDF (reference sequence). CDR3 coding DNA: TGTGCCACCAGCGGGACAGGGTGGAACCCGGGTACGCAGTATTTT. This encodes CATSGTGWNPGTQYF.

This sequence joins TRBV7-9 and TRBJ1-2; TRBD1 matches at 11 bases. Losses at the gene ends were 1 base for V and 7 bases for J; bases not matched to a gene: 8. The CDR3 has 16 amino acids. Germline V gene sequence: CDR1 SEHNR, CDR2 FQNEAQ (reference sequence). DNA for the CDR3: TGTGCCAGCAGCTTAGACCCCGGGACAGGGGGTGCTGGCTACACCTTC. Translated: CASSLDPGTGGAGYTF.

The V and J genes are TRBV5-4 and TRBJ1-1; no clear D gene. V was pared by 0 bases and J by 3 bases, with 9 bases between. There are 14 residues in the CDR3. Per the germline V gene, CDR1 is SGHNT and CDR2 is YYREEE (reference sequence). The CDR3 nucleotides read TGTGCCAGCAGCTTGGTAGCAGGAGACACTGAAGCTTTCTTT. Residues: CASSLVAGDTEAFF.

This chain uses TRBV6-1 with TRBJ2-3; D not resolved. The length of the CDR3 is 14 residues. With 2 bases removed from V and 2 bases from J, the gap between germline ends came to 8 bases. Per the germline V gene, CDR1 is MNHNS and CDR2 is SASEGT. CDR3 in amino acids: CASSEWRFTDTQYF. The DNA for the CDR3 is TGTGCCAGCAGTGAATGGCGGTTCACAGATACGCAGTATTTT.

The chain has TRBV6-5 and TRBJ1-3, with D possibly being TRBD1 (6 bases). This CDR3 is built from 16 residues. V was pared by 0 bases and J by 1 base, with 10 bases between. Germline loops: CDR1 MNHEY, CDR2 SVGAGI. The CDR3 region is CASSYSTQGSGNTIYF. The CDR3 region has the DNA TGTGCCAGCAGTTACTCCACCCAGGGGTCTGGAAACACCATATATTTT.

The chain recombines TRBV6-6 with TRBJ2-3; weak D call: TRBD2 (6 bases). The germline gives CDR1 MNHNY, CDR2 SVGAGI (reference sequence). The V and J ends lost 4 bases and 2 bases respectively, with 10 bases between them. CDR3 length: 14 residues. As DNA, the CDR3 is TGTGCCAGCAGTTTGGAGGGCCCCACAGATACGCAGTATTTT. It encodes CASSLEGPTDTQYF.

The rearrangement uses TRBV6-5 and TRBJ1-2, with TRBD1 matching over 7 bases. This CDR3 spans 12 amino acids. V lost 5 bases, J lost 4 bases, and 1 base stayed unmatched. Germline V gene sequence: CDR1 MNHEY, CDR2 SVGAGI. Here the CDR3 reads CASSRTGYGYTF. The DNA for the CDR3 is TGTGCCAGCAGTCGGACAGGCTATGGCTACACCTTC.

The chain is built from TRBV18 and TRBJ1-1; D is undetermined. CDR3 length: 13 amino acids. The V end was cut by 6 bases, the J end by 1 base, with 9 bases between. The germline CDR1 and CDR2 sequences are KGHSH and LQKENI. The CDR3 loop reads CASSQTENTEAFF. CDR3 sequence (DNA): TGTGCCAGCTCCCAAACAGAGAACACTGAAGCTTTCTTT. Based on the CDR3 plus reference TRBV18 and TRBJ1-1, the full variable domain is NAGVMQNPRHLVRRRGQEARLRCSPMKGHSHVYWYRQLPEEGLKFMVYLQKENIIDESGMPKERFSAEFPKEGPSILRIQQVVRGDSAAYFCASSQTENTEAFFGQGTRLTVV.

This rearrangement joins TRBV12-3 or TRBV12-4 to TRBJ1-2; no reliable D call. There are 11 residues in the CDR3. Between the trimmed V and J ends, which lost 3 bases and 6 bases, there was a span of 5 bases. DNA for the CDR3: TGTGCCAGCAGTTTCTGGGATGGCTACACCTTC. This encodes CASSFWDGYTF.